This T cell receptor beta chain is from a study of metastatic and nonmetastatic thyroid tumors. TCRdb re-clonotyped the PCR reads through MiXCR. The table includes about 13,000 clones, around 25% detected once. This clone has ten or more counts. None of the patients had undergone any treatment ahead of thyroid surgery. The CDR3 length is 17 residues. CDR1 is LGHDT and CDR2 is YNNKEL in the germline V gene (reference sequence). The trim removed 5 bases at V and 6 bases at J, leaving 14 bases unmatched. V gene TRBV3-1 combines with J gene TRBJ2-2; 8 nucleotides line up with TRBD2. The receptor comes from a female donor with papillary thyroid cancer or a benign thyroid nodule (not recorded which). Some clones in this sample may be carry-over from other donors' samples. The sample consisted of adjacent normal tissue. The CDR3 DNA sequence: TGTGCCAGCAGCTACAAACTAGCGGCTGGTTGGCCCGGGGAGCTGTTTTTT. Its translation is CASSYKLAAGWPGELFF.